This entry lists 29 T cell receptor beta chains sequenced from one sample in a study of T cells after yellow fever vaccination. TCRdb processed the 5' RACE reads anew with MiXCR; each CDR3 protein has one entry. The sample carries 200,000 to 300,000 distinct CDR3 sequences, 10% to 15% recorded once. The sample in question was CD4+ T cells sorted from PBMCs, obtained 45 days after the yellow fever booster vaccination. The source is a man aged 30-40 years who received the YFV17D yellow fever vaccine.

V usage is TRBV7-2 and J usage is TRBJ2-5; D is undetermined. The germline V gene has CDR1 SGHTA and CDR2 FQGNSA. The CDR3 sequence is 11 residues long. The ends were cut back, 5 bases at V and 7 bases at J, with 8 bases in the middle. CDR3 DNA: TGTGCCAGCAGCACACTTGGGACCCAGTACTTC. Translating it yields CASSTLGTQYF.

This chain uses TRBV5-1 with TRBJ2-2; D is unresolved. There are 15 residues in the CDR3. V dropped 1 base and J dropped 7 bases, with 14 bases sitting between them. The germline gives CDR1 SGHRS, CDR2 YFSETQ. The CDR3 bases are TGCGCCAGCAGCTTGAATGCCGGTTCCGACGGGGAGCTGTTTTTT. Translated: CASSLNAGSDGELFF.

This chain links TRBV6-2 or TRBV6-3 with TRBJ2-7; the D gene is possibly TRBD1 (6 bases). CDR1 MNHEY and CDR2 SVGEGT come from the germline V gene. The V end was cut by 5 bases, the J end by 6 bases, with 14 bases between. The CDR3 is 13 residues long. CDR3 loop: CASSLDSIGEQYF. The CDR3, as DNA: TGTGCCAGCAGTCTGGACAGCATCGGCGAGCAGTACTTC.

This clonotype has more than one count but fewer than ten. The chain carries TRBV5-5 and TRBJ2-2; D is possibly TRBD1 (5 bases). CDR1 is SGHKS and CDR2 is YYEKEE in the germline V gene (reference sequence). The CDR3 consists of 14 residues. V was cut by 4 bases and J by 3 bases, with 10 bases left in between. CDR3: CASSIDSYTGELFF. CDR3 in DNA: TGTGCCAGCAGCATAGACAGCTACACCGGGGAGCTGTTTTTT.

This clonotype was counted a few times. The chain combines TRBV7-2 with TRBJ1-4, with TRBD1 matching 9 bases. This CDR3 comprises 16 residues. From germline, CDR1 is SGHTA and CDR2 FQGNSA. Losses at the gene ends were 5 bases for V and 8 bases for J; bases not matched to a gene: 12. The CDR3 reads CASSPQSGTGQEKLFF. The CDR3 bases are TGTGCCAGCAGCCCACAGTCCGGGACAGGGCAGGAAAAACTGTTTTTT.

Ten or more counts support this clonotype. The rearrangement uses TRBV27 and TRBJ2-1, with 10 bases identical to TRBD2. The CDR3 has 16 residues. Germline V gene lookup returns CDR1 MNHEY and CDR2 SMNVEV (reference sequence). J lost 4 bases, V lost 6 bases, and 9 bases had no gene match. The CDR3 region has the DNA TGTGCCAGCAGCCCCCTTGGTAGCGGGAGGTACAATGAGCAGTTCTTC. It codes for CASSPLGSGRYNEQFF.

This sequence joins TRBV6-4 and TRBJ1-2; no firm D call. This CDR3 comprises 12 residues. Germline V gives CDR1 MRHNA, CDR2 SNTAGT. Trimming cost V 2 bases and J 4 bases, with 5 bases left between them. The CDR3 DNA reads as TGTGCCAGCAGTGACGGACTCTATGGCTACACCTTC. As protein: CASSDGLYGYTF.

This clonotype was picked up a small number of times. CDR3 DNA: TGTGCCAGCAGTGGGGACAGGGCGGTTTCCTACGAGCAGTACTTC. Translation gives CASSGDRAVSYEQYF. V usage is TRBV12-3 or TRBV12-4 and J usage is TRBJ2-7, with 9 bases fitting TRBD1. The CDR3 sequence is 15 residues long. J gave up 1 base and V 5 bases, and 6 bases lay outside the gene matches.

This clonotype appeared a few times. The chain links TRBV3-1 to TRBJ2-7; no definite D call. Germline V lookup: CDR1 LGHDT, CDR2 YNNKEL (reference sequence). The CDR3 is 14 residues long. V was trimmed by 1 base and J by 6 bases, leaving 13 bases between them. The DNA for the CDR3 is TGTGCCAGCAGCCAAGGGTCACCACTGGGCGAGCAGTACTTC. Its translation: CASSQGSPLGEQYF.

CDR3 region: CASSLWQGGDEQYF. The CDR3 DNA is TGTGCCAGCAGTTTGTGGCAGGGGGGGGACGAGCAGTACTTC. This chain uses TRBV27 with TRBJ2-7; D is tentatively TRBD1 or TRBD2 (7 bases each). This CDR3 region has 14 residues. The germline gives CDR1 MNHEY, CDR2 SMNVEV (reference sequence). Trimming took 3 bases from V and 5 from J, leaving 14 bases between them.

This clonotype showed up just a few times. V gene TRBV18 combines with J gene TRBJ1-1, with D unclear. In germline, CDR1 is KGHSH, CDR2 LQKENI. This CDR3 spans 13 amino acids. The V and J ends lost 1 base and 7 bases respectively, with 10 bases between them. Here the CDR3 reads CASSPQPSGEAFF. The CDR3 region has the DNA TGTGCCAGCTCACCACAGCCCAGTGGTGAAGCTTTCTTT.

This clonotype showed up just a few times. The rearrangement joins TRBV3-1 to TRBJ2-6; the match to TRBD2 covers 8 bases. Germline V gives CDR1 LGHDT, CDR2 YNNKEL (reference sequence). After removal of 4 bases from V and 0 bases from J, the junction contained 2 bases not matched to a gene. CDR3 length: 16 amino acids. The CDR3 region is CASSRAGASGANVLTF. Here the CDR3 DNA reads TGTGCCAGCAGCCGAGCGGGAGCCTCTGGGGCCAACGTCCTGACTTTC.

On this clonotype itself: A much bigger clone sits one base away, suggesting this may be a read error. This chain connects TRBV29-1 to TRBJ2-5; no definite D call. This CDR3 spans 10 amino acids. Germline assignment: CDR1 SQVTM and CDR2 ANQGSEA. Between the trimmed V and J ends, which lost 5 bases and 7 bases, there was a span of 8 bases. The CDR3 loop is CSVLGRTQYF. The CDR3 DNA reads TGCAGCGTTTTAGGCCGGACCCAGTACTTC.

The CDR3 DNA reads as TGTGCCAGCAGCTTAGAAGCCTCTGGAAACACCATATATTTT. Its protein is CASSLEASGNTIYF. The chain employs TRBV7-2 and TRBJ1-3; D gene ambiguous. Germline assignment: CDR1 SGHTA and CDR2 FQGNSA. CDR3 length: 14 residues. V was cut by 1 base and J by 0 bases, with 4 bases left in between.

This clonotype turned up a few times. The V call is TRBV5-1, the J call TRBJ2-5, with 14 bases matching TRBD2. The CDR3 covers 17 residues. Trimming took 6 bases from V and 5 from J; bases not matched to a gene: 12. Per germline, CDR1 SGHRS and CDR2 YFSETQ. CDR3 amino acids: CASKGTSGRTLVETQYF. CDR3 nucleotide sequence: TGCGCCAGCAAAGGGACTAGCGGGAGAACTCTTGTTGAGACCCAGTACTTC.

This clonotype was observed a few times. This chain uses TRBV6-5 with TRBJ2-7; no clear D. There are 14 residues in the CDR3. The germline gives CDR1 MNHEY, CDR2 SVGAGI. Between the trimmed V and J ends, which lost 0 bases and 0 bases, there was a span of 6 bases. In DNA, the CDR3 is TGTGCCAGCAGTTACTCGGGCAACTCCTACGAGCAGTACTTC. It encodes CASSYSGNSYEQYF.

The chain links TRBV7-9 to TRBJ1-6, with D maybe TRBD1 (6 bases). CDR3 size: 15 residues. The ends were cut back, 0 bases at V and 5 bases at J, with 8 bases in the middle. The germline V gene has CDR1 SEHNR and CDR2 FQNEAQ (reference sequence). CDR3: CASSLATGDNSPLHF. CDR3 coding DNA: TGTGCCAGCAGCTTAGCGACAGGCGATAATTCACCCCTCCACTTT.

This clonotype has a handful of counts. The chain employs TRBV20-1 and TRBJ2-2; possible D gene TRBD1, 6 bases. This CDR3 comprises 13 residues. The V end was cut by 4 bases, the J end by 8 bases, with 14 bases between. Germline CDR1 reads DFQATT; CDR2 reads SNEGSKA (reference sequence). CDR3 sequence (DNA): TGCAGTGCTACAAAAACAGGGCCAGGGGAGCTGTTTTTT. It yields the protein CSATKTGPGELFF.

This clonotype showed up just a few times. The V and J genes are TRBV4-2 and TRBJ1-2; weak D call: TRBD1 (5 bases). Germline V lookup: CDR1 LGHNA, CDR2 YNFKEQ. The CDR3 runs 15 residues. Trimming shortened V by 3 bases and J by 7 bases, and 18 bases separated the two germline ends. The CDR3: CASSQAWDLGRGYTF. The CDR3 nucleotides are TGTGCCAGCAGCCAGGCCTGGGACCTAGGACGTGGCTACACCTTC.

This clonotype has more than one count but fewer than ten. This chain joins TRBV6-2 or TRBV6-3 and TRBJ2-1; 11 nucleotides line up with TRBD2. CDR1 and CDR2 from the germline V gene are MNHEY and SVGEGT. The CDR3 runs 15 residues. V dropped 6 bases and J dropped 4; count of bases not matched to a gene: 5. The CDR3 reads CASRRWTSGYNEQFF. The CDR3, as DNA: TGTGCCAGCAGACGTTGGACTAGCGGGTACAATGAGCAGTTCTTC.

Ten or more counts support this clonotype. The chain is built from TRBV6-5 and TRBJ2-7, with 7 bases fitting TRBD2. This CDR3 region has 14 residues. Germline lookup yields CDR1 MNHEY and CDR2 SVGAGI. Losses at the gene ends were 4 bases for V and 2 bases for J; bases not matched to a gene: 5. CDR3 amino acids: CASSLSSGPYEQYF. The CDR3 DNA follows: TGTGCCAGCAGTTTATCTAGCGGCCCCTACGAGCAGTACTTC.

The chain has TRBV7-6 and TRBJ1-5; TRBD1 might be the D (6 bases). CDR3 length equals 14 residues. V shed 5 bases and J shed 2 bases, with 10 bases lying between them. Per the germline V gene, CDR1 is SGHVS and CDR2 is FNYEAQ. The CDR3 DNA sequence: TGTGCCAGCAGCAGGCGACAGGGCAATCAGCCCCAGCATTTT. Translated, it gives CASSRRQGNQPQHF. Drawing the rest from reference TRBV7-6 and TRBJ1-5, the complete variable domain is GAGVSQSPRYKVTKRGQDVALRCDPISGHVSLYWYRQALGQGPEFLTYFNYEAQQDKSGLPNDRFSAERPEGSISTLTIQRTEQRDSAMYRCASSRRQGNQPQHFGDGTRLSIL.

This clonotype has a count of ten or more. The rearrangement uses TRBV29-1 and TRBJ2-7; 7 bases agree with TRBD2. In germline, CDR1 is SQVTM, CDR2 ANQGSEA. The V segment lost 3 bases and the J segment 11 bases; nucleotides outside the gene matches: 19. The CDR3 is 15 amino acids. Here the CDR3 DNA reads TGCAGCGTTGAGATAGCGGGCACGACGGGCGGCGTGGAGTACTTC. It codes for CSVEIAGTTGGVEYF.

This clonotype was found many times. The V call is TRBV6-5, the J call TRBJ2-7; D possibly corresponds to TRBD1 (5 bases). Trimming pared 0 bases from V and 1 base from J, leaving 10 bases between. This CDR3 contains 15 residues. Looked up from germline, CDR1 is MNHEY and CDR2 is SVGAGI. CDR3 region: CASSYSRPGSYEQYF. In nucleotides, the CDR3 is TGTGCCAGCAGTTACTCGAGGCCAGGGTCCTACGAGCAGTACTTC.

The table lists this clonotype with a few counts. The rearrangement joins TRBV5-1 to TRBJ2-1, with D possibly being TRBD2 (6 bases). This CDR3 has 16 amino acids. Trimming took off 0 bases at V and 0 bases at J, with 10 bases between the two ends. Germline V gene sequence: CDR1 SGHRS, CDR2 YFSETQ. The CDR3 here is CASSLVSGYSYNEQFF. Here the CDR3 DNA reads TGCGCCAGCAGCTTGGTGAGCGGGTACTCCTACAATGAGCAGTTCTTC.

The V call is TRBV18, the J call TRBJ1-1; unclear D gene. V was clipped by 1 base and J by 0 bases, with 12 bases between them. CDR1 KGHSH and CDR2 LQKENI come from the germline V gene. The CDR3 length is 16 residues. This chain's CDR3 is CASSPQAGTMNTEAFF. DNA for the CDR3: TGTGCCAGCTCACCACAGGCAGGTACTATGAACACTGAAGCTTTCTTT.

This clonotype came up a few times. This chain uses TRBV4-2 with TRBJ2-2; D remains ambiguous. Germline V CDR1 and CDR2: LGHNA, YNFKEQ. Trimming removed 4 bases from V and 7 bases from J, with 7 bases in between. The CDR3 runs 12 residues. The CDR3 DNA reads TGTGCCAGCAGCCTGAGCAACGGGGAGCTGTTTTTT. Amino acids: CASSLSNGELFF.

This clonotype appeared many times. V gene TRBV7-6 combines with J gene TRBJ2-2; D not certain. The CDR3 spans 13 residues. V gave up 2 bases and J gave up 5 bases, with 6 bases separating them. CDR1 and CDR2 (germline): SGHVS, FNYEAQ. In DNA, the CDR3 is TGTGCCAGCAGCTTAATGCCAACCGGGGAGCTGTTTTTT. It encodes CASSLMPTGELFF.

The chain employs TRBV24-1 and TRBJ2-1; TRBD1 matches 11 bases. This CDR3 has 14 residues. Germline CDR1 and CDR2: KGHDR and SFDVKD. V gave up 4 bases and J gave up 14 bases; unmatched junction bases: 9. The CDR3 spells CATSDRTGGARKFF. The CDR3 nucleotides read TGTGCCACCAGTGACCGGACAGGGGGCGCAAGGAAGTTCTTC.